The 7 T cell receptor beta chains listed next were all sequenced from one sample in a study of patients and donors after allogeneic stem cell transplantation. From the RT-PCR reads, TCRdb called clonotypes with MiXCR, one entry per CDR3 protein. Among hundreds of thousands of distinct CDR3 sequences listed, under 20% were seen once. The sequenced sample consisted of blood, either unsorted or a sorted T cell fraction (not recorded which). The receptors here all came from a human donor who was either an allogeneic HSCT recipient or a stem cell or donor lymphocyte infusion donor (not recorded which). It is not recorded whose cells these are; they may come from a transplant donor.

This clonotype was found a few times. In DNA form, the CDR3 reads TGTGCTAGTGGTTTGGTACTAGGGGTAGGTGAAGCTTTCTTT. Amino acids: CASGLVLGVGEAFF. V is TRBV12-5 and J is TRBJ1-1; D possibly corresponds to TRBD1 (5 bases). Germline V gene sequence: CDR1 LGHNT, CDR2 FRNRAP. V was cut by 0 bases and J by 7 bases, with 12 bases left in between. The CDR3 totals 14 residues. Looking up the rest from reference TRBV12-5 and TRBJ1-1 gives the full variable domain: DARVTQTPRHKVTEMGQEVTMRCQPILGHNTVFWYRQTMMQGLELLAYFRNRAPLDDSGMPKDRFSAEMPDATLATLKIQPSEPRDSAVYFCASGLVLGVGEAFFGQGTRLTVV.

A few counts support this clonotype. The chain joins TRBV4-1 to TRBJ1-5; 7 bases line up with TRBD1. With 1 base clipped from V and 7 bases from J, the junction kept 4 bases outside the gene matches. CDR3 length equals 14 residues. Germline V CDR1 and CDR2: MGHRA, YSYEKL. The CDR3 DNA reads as TGCGCCAGCAGCCAAGTGGCAGGGGGACAGCCCCAGCATTTT. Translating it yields CASSQVAGGQPQHF.

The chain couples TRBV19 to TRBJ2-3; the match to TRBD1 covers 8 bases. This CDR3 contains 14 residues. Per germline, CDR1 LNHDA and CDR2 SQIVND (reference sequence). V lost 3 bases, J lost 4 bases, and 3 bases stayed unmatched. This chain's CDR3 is CASSMEDRADTQYF. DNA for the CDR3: TGTGCCAGTAGTATGGAGGACAGGGCAGATACGCAGTATTTT.

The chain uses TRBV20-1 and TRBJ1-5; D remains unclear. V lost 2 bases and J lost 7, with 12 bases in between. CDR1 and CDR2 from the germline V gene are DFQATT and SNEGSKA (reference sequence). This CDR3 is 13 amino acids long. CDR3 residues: CSARSFEEQPQHF. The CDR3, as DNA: TGCAGTGCTAGAAGCTTTGAAGAACAGCCCCAGCATTTT.

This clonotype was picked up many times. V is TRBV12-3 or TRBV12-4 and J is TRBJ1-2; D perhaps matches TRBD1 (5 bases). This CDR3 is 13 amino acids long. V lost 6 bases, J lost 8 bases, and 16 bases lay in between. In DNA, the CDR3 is TGTGCCAGCAGCCCATACTCTAGACAGGGCTACACCTTC. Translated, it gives CASSPYSRQGYTF.

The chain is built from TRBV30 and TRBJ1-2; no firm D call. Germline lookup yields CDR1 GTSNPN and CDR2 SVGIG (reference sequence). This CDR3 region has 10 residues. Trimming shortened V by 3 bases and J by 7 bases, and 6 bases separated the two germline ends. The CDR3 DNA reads TGTGCCTGGAGCGCGATTGGCTACACCTTC. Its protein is CAWSAIGYTF.

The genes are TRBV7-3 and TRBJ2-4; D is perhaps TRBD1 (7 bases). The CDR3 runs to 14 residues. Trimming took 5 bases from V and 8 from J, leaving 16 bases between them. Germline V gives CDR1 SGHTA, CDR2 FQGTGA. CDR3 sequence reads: CASSPIGGTDIQYF. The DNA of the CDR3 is TGTGCCAGCAGCCCAATAGGGGGGACAGACATTCAGTACTTC.